This TCR beta chain emerged from a study of Ad26.COV2.S vaccination and SARS-CoV-2 variants. Overall study: Once, or twice with 56 days between doses, Ad26.COV2.S was given intramuscularly. Study results and caveats: Participants given vaccine showed non-spike TCR breadth similar to that of placebo recipients.

Germline CDR1 MDHEN, CDR2 SYDVKM. The CDR3 has 15 amino acids. V lost 5 bases and J lost 5; bases outside the gene matches: 10. Assay used: immunoSEQ multiplex PCR; TCRdb lists only in-frame clones, some missing. The profile covers 400,000 to 500,000 clones, with approximately 90% appearing a single time and around 3.6% taken by the ten largest. Turning to this clone: What it recognizes is unknown.

This sample's treatment: some 20 received Ad26.COV2.S at low or high dose, single or two shots; about 5 received placebo; per-sample allocation not given. On day 63 after the first injection, vaccine and placebo recipients gave samples. This person who donated was an adult of 18-55 years in Boston. The clonotype comes from a person between 18 and 65 years old who received the Ad26.COV2.S COVID-19 vaccine or a placebo. V usage is TRBV28 and J usage is TRBJ2-3; TRBD2 aligns across 7 bases. Sequenced here: peripheral blood, sampled in a trial of Ad26.COV2.S vaccine versus placebo. CDR3 coding DNA: TGTGCCAGCAGTCGAGGAGCGAGCGGGATAGATACGCAGTATTTT. The encoded protein is CASSRGASGIDTQYF.